The 11 T cell receptor beta chains below come from one sample, sequenced in a study of T cell clonality in common variable immunodeficiency. This table comes from immunoSEQ multiplex PCR, and its TCRdb copy is limited to in-frame clones, with some not included. This sample carries tens of thousands of clones and no singletons, and about 3% goes to the top ten. The sequenced material came from peripheral blood mononuclear cells. The receptors come from a person between 18 and 75 years old in good health.

This clone occurred many times. With the read ending 3 residues before the CDR3 end, the germline J gene is used to fill in that end. The chain is built from TRBV5-1 and TRBJ1-5; D is unclear. The V and J ends lost 0 bases and 4 bases respectively, with 11 bases between them. Germline CDR1 and CDR2: SGHRS and YFSETQ. The CDR3 sequence is 15 residues long. The covered CDR3 bases are TGCGCCAGCAGCTTGGACGGGTCTACAAATCAGCCC. Translating it yields CASSLDGSTNQP. The CDR3, in full, reads CASSLDGSTNQPQHF.

This clone was observed at least ten times. The missing CDR3 end, 3 residues past where the read stops, is filled in from the germline J gene. V is TRBV6-1 and J is TRBJ1-2; 11 positions match TRBD1. The V gene's germline CDR1 is MNHNS and CDR2 SASEGT. The CDR3 consists of 14 residues. Trimming removed 8 bases from V and 6 bases from J; junction bases left unmatched: 8. The CDR3 loop reads CASGGTGGGNGYTF. CDR3 DNA, as far as it was read: TGTGCCAGCGGTGGGACAGGGGGAGGTAATGGC.

The sample holds many counts of this clone. The sequenced fragment ends 3 residues before the CDR3 boundary, so the rest is inferred from the germline J gene. The J gene is TRBJ2-3, the V gene TRBV29-1, with 8 bases matching TRBD2. CDR1 is SQVTM, CDR2 ANQGSEA, per germline. The CDR3 spans 13 residues. CDR3 loop: CSVPGGHQETQYF. The DNA read from the CDR3 is TGCAGCGTTCCGGGGGGGCACCAAGAGACG.

This clone was seen at least ten times. Coverage ceases 3 residues before the CDR3 finishes, and the germline J gene fills in the end. The gene calls are TRBV6-1 and TRBJ1-6; no clear D gene. Looked up from germline, CDR1 is MNHNS and CDR2 is SASEGT. The CDR3 totals 14 residues. V lost 4 bases to trimming and J lost 5 bases, with 9 bases between them. This chain's CDR3 is CASSAAGDNSPLHF. The covered CDR3 bases are TGTGCCAGCAGTGCCGCCGGGGATAATTCACCC.

There are many counts of this clone. The sequence runs out 3 residues before the end of the CDR3; the remainder is reconstructed from the germline J gene. The genes are TRBV19 and TRBJ2-7; 7 bases line up with TRBD2. The CDR3 runs to 16 residues. Germline trimming cut 5 bases from V and 2 bases from J; bases unmatched to any gene: 12. Germline V gene lookup returns CDR1 LNHDA and CDR2 SQIVND (reference sequence). Incomplete CDR3 DNA: TGTGCCAGTAGTGCCCAGACTAGCTGGGTAACCTACGAG. The encoded protein is CASSAQTSWVTYE. Given in full, the CDR3 is CASSAQTSWVTYEQYF.

This clone was detected many times. The read gets to within 3 residues of the CDR3 end, and the germline J gene fills in the rest. The chain has TRBV19 and TRBJ2-7, with a possible D match to TRBD1 (6 bases). This CDR3 comprises 12 residues. Germline lookup yields CDR1 LNHDA and CDR2 SQIVND (reference sequence). Trimming stripped 4 bases from V and 6 bases from J, with 10 bases between. The covered CDR3 bases are TGTGCCAGTAGTACACAGGGAATCGAG. This sequence encodes CASSTQGIE. Given in full, the CDR3 is CASSTQGIEQYF.

This clone was counted at least ten times. With the read ending 3 residues before the CDR3 end, the germline J gene is used to fill in that end. The V gene is TRBV5-1, the J gene TRBJ2-3; D is unresolved. Germline CDR1 reads SGHRS; CDR2 reads YFSETQ. V was shortened by 0 bases and J by 1 base, with 3 bases between the two germline ends. The CDR3 totals 13 residues. The CDR3 sequence is CASSLAGTDTQYF. The DNA read from the CDR3 is TGCGCCAGCAGCTTGGCCGGCACAGATACG.

Concerning this clone: Read data end 3 residues before the CDR3 end; the end is taken from the germline J gene. The chain combines TRBV20-1 with TRBJ2-3; D is ambiguous. Germline CDR1 is DFQATT and CDR2 is SNEGSKA (reference sequence). The CDR3 is 11 residues long. The CDR3 protein is CSARKQETQYF. CDR3 bases read: TGCAGTGCTAGGAAACAAGAGACG.

This clone was detected many times. The DNA ends 3 residues before the CDR3 does, and the rest of the CDR3 is filled in from the germline J gene. The rearrangement joins TRBV10-3 to TRBJ1-2; D is perhaps TRBD1 (5 bases). This CDR3 is 13 amino acids long. V dropped 4 bases and J dropped 2 bases, with 8 bases sitting between them. Germline V CDR1 and CDR2: ENHRY, SYGVKD. CDR3 region: CAISGTSNYGYTF. Partial CDR3 DNA: TGTGCCATCAGTGGGACATCGAACTATGGC.

Note on this clone: One base away lies a much larger clone, so this may be a sequencing read error. The CDR3 goes on 3 residues after the read ends, and that part is filled in from the germline J gene. The chain has TRBV6-1 and TRBJ1-2; D is possibly TRBD1 (5 bases). This CDR3 comprises 14 residues. CDR1 and CDR2 from the germline V gene are MNHNS and SASEGT. The CDR3 DNA, read in part, is TGTGCCAGCAGTGCAACTCAGGGAAGCGAGACC. Amino acid sequence: CASSATQGSET. The entire CDR3 sequence reads CASSATQGSETYTF.

This clone was seen ten or more times. The CDR3 goes on 3 residues after the read ends, and that part is filled in from the germline J gene. This chain links TRBV7-6 with TRBJ2-7, with 11 nucleotides matching TRBD1. CDR3 length equals 15 residues. Trimming removed 5 bases from V and 2 bases from J; junction bases left unmatched: 5. CDR1 and CDR2 from the germline V gene are SGHVS and FNYEAQ. The covered CDR3 bases are TGTGCCAGCAGCGCTGGACAGGGGGCGGCCTACGAG. Protein sequence: CASSAGQGAAYE. The full CDR3 protein is CASSAGQGAAYEQYF.